A single sample gave rise to the 14 T cell receptor beta chains below, sequenced in a study of cytomegalovirus exposure and HLA in healthy donors. The study ran its PCR with 60 Vbeta and 13 Jbeta primers. Sequenced by immunoSEQ multiplex PCR; TCRdb stores in-frame clones only, minus some. There are a few hundred thousand clones in the sample; over 60% occur only once, and roughly 16% lies in the top ten. Sequencing was carried out using PBMCs. The receptors stem from a man aged 35 to 55 in good health and CMV-seronegative.

The rearrangement uses TRBV10-2 and TRBJ2-3; 8 bases map to TRBD2. This CDR3 has 15 amino acids. CDR1 is WSHSY and CDR2 is SAAADI in the germline V gene. The J segment lost 2 bases and the V segment lost 3 bases, leaving 4 bases of the junction unmatched. The CDR3 reads CASSELAAITDTQYF. The CDR3 DNA reads as TGCGCCAGCAGTGAACTAGCGGCAATCACAGATACGCAGTATTTT.

This chain connects TRBV2 to TRBJ2-5; 8 positions agree with TRBD2. The germline CDR1 and CDR2 sequences are SNHLY and FYNNEI. The length of the CDR3 is 16 residues. After removal of 5 bases from V and 2 bases from J, the junction contained 10 bases not matched to a gene. Written as DNA, the CDR3 is TGTGCCAGCAGTCGTGTAGTAGCGGGATATCAAGAGACCCAGTACTTC. This sequence encodes CASSRVVAGYQETQYF.

The chain employs TRBV6-4 and TRBJ1-2; D remains ambiguous. The germline V gene encodes CDR1 MRHNA and CDR2 SNTAGT. The germline V and J ends were trimmed by 6 bases and 3 bases, with 14 bases remaining between them. The CDR3 spans 14 residues. The CDR3 DNA follows: TGTGCCAGCAGGGAGACGGGGAAGGACTATGGCTACACCTTC. Residues: CASRETGKDYGYTF.

CDR3: CASRGRQVSYEQYF. Here the CDR3 DNA reads TGTGCCAGCAGGGGACGACAGGTTAGTTACGAGCAGTACTTC. The rearrangement uses TRBV28 and TRBJ2-7; a possible D gene is TRBD1 (6 bases). The CDR3 sequence is 14 residues long. Germline CDR1 is MDHEN and CDR2 is SYDVKM. The V and J ends lost 6 bases and 4 bases respectively, with 16 bases between them.

The rearrangement joins TRBV5-6 to TRBJ1-2; possible D gene TRBD1, 6 bases. The CDR3 is made up of 13 amino acids. From germline, CDR1 is SGHDT and CDR2 YYEEEE. Trimming pared 5 bases from V and 2 bases from J, leaving 10 bases between. The CDR3 DNA follows: TGTGCCAGCAGACCACAGGGCAACTATGGCTACACCTTC. Translation: CASRPQGNYGYTF.

The chain combines TRBV2 with TRBJ2-4; 7 bases are a match to TRBD2. V gave up 6 bases and J gave up 7 bases; unmatched junction bases: 9. Germline lookup yields CDR1 SNHLY and CDR2 FYNNEI. The CDR3 is made up of 14 amino acids. In DNA form, the CDR3 reads TGTGCCAGCAGCACCTTGGAGGGAGGGAACATTCAGTACTTC. The encoded protein is CASSTLEGGNIQYF.

The chain uses TRBV29-1 and TRBJ1-2; 11 nucleotides match TRBD1. V dropped 4 bases and J dropped 6; count of bases not matched to a gene: 4. Germline V CDR1 and CDR2: SQVTM, ANQGSEA. The CDR3 spans 13 residues. This CDR3 is CSVARTGGNGYTF. The CDR3 DNA sequence: TGCAGCGTTGCACGGACAGGGGGCAATGGCTACACCTTC.

The V gene is TRBV6-1, the J gene TRBJ1-2; D is perhaps TRBD1 (5 bases). Germline V gives CDR1 MNHNS, CDR2 SASEGT. The CDR3 spans 12 residues. Trimming removed 7 bases at V and 8 bases at J, with 14 bases between. This chain's CDR3 is CASNARGNGYTF. CDR3 bases: TGTGCCAGCAATGCTCGGGGGAACGGCTACACCTTC.

The CDR3, as DNA: TGTGCCAGCAGTCCCGGACAGGGATTAACTGAAGCTTTCTTT. It is translated as CASSPGQGLTEAFF. This rearrangement joins TRBV27 to TRBJ1-1, with 8 bases identical to TRBD1. With V trimmed by 5 bases and J by 5 bases, 7 bases remained unmatched. CDR1 MNHEY and CDR2 SMNVEV come from the germline V gene (reference sequence). This CDR3 region has 14 residues.

The chain uses TRBV7-2 and TRBJ2-7; 11 nucleotides agree with TRBD1. The CDR3 length is 15 residues. V was clipped by 2 bases and J by 2 bases; unmatched bases: 2. Germline-derived CDR1 and CDR2 are SGHTA and FQGNSA. The CDR3, as DNA: TGTGCCAGCAGCTTAAGGGGACAGGGGGCCTACGAGCAGTACTTC. Amino acids: CASSLRGQGAYEQYF.

This rearrangement joins TRBV19 to TRBJ1-2; D not resolved. CDR1 is LNHDA, CDR2 SQIVND, per germline (reference sequence). V lost 7 bases and J 3 bases, leaving 15 bases between the germline ends. This CDR3 spans 14 amino acids. The CDR3 here is CASTLRGGDYGYTF. CDR3 DNA: TGTGCCAGTACCCTCCGAGGCGGAGACTATGGCTACACCTTC.

This clone was recorded a few times. The V gene is TRBV15, the J gene TRBJ2-5, with 9 bases lining up with TRBD2. CDR1 is LNHNV and CDR2 is YYDKDF in the germline V gene (reference sequence). The CDR3 is made up of 12 amino acids. V shed 9 bases and J 3 bases; nucleotides not matched to a gene: 2. The CDR3 protein is CATGTSKETQYF. The CDR3 nucleotides read TGTGCCACGGGGACTAGCAAAGAGACCCAGTACTTC.

The J gene is TRBJ2-3, the V gene TRBV7-3; 7 bases line up with TRBD2. The CDR3 extends over 15 amino acids. CDR1 is SGHTA, CDR2 FQGTGA, per germline. V shed 7 bases and J 0 bases; nucleotides not matched to a gene: 7. The CDR3 loop is CASTTSGTSTDTQYF. The DNA of the CDR3 is TGTGCCAGCACCACCAGCGGGACTAGCACAGATACGCAGTATTTT.

The chain combines TRBV5-1 with TRBJ1-3, with D perhaps TRBD1 (6 bases). The CDR3 contains 15 residues. Germline CDR1 reads SGHRS; CDR2 reads YFSETQ. Trimming removed 0 bases from V and 3 bases from J, with 10 bases in between. This CDR3 is CASSLEQGIGNTIYF. DNA for the CDR3: TGCGCCAGCAGCTTGGAACAGGGAATTGGAAACACCATATATTTT.